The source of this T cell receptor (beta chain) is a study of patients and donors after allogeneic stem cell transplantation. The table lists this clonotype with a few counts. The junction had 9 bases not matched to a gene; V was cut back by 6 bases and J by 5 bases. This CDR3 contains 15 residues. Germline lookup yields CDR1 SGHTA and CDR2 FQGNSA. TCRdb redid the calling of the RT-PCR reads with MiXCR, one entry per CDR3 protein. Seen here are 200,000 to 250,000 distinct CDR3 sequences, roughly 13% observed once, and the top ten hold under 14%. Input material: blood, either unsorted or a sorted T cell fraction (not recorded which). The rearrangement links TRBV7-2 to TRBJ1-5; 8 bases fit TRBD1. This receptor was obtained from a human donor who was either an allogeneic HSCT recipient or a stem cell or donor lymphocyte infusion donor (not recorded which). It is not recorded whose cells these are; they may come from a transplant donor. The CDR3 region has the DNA TGTGCCAGCAGGGAGCGACAGGGGCTCGATCAGCCCCAGCATTTT. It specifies CASRERQGLDQPQHF. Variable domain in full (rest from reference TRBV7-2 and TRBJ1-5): GAGVSQSPSNKVTEKGKDVELRCDPISGHTALYWYRQSLGQGLEFLIYFQGNSAPDKSGLPSDRFSAERTGGSVSTLTIQRTQQEDSAVYLCASRERQGLDQPQHFGDGTRLSIL.